This T cell receptor (beta chain) was identified in a study of Graves' ophthalmopathy and Graves' hyperthyroidism. Study outcomes and limitations: The model predicted progression of ophthalmopathy with a sensitivity of about 68%, and its specificity was 72.22%.

This CDR3 is built from 15 residues. The J segment lost 7 bases and the V segment lost 6 bases, leaving 15 bases of the junction unmatched. Ages of hyperthyroidism patients ran from 18 to 65, and their diagnoses were new, under 2 months' duration. Investigators amplified TCR beta CDR3 regions from RNA transcripts. First-round RT-PCR with HTBI primers preceded a second-round multiplex PCR. TCRdb reanalysed the multiplex PCR reads using MiXCR and keeps one entry per CDR3 protein. The sample holds approximately 380,000 distinct CDR3 sequences, under 25% seen once. This clonotype was seen many times. What it recognizes is unknown.

The V call is TRBV12-3 or TRBV12-4, the J call TRBJ2-7, with 7 bases fitting TRBD2. Sequenced material: peripheral blood. The source of this sequence is a woman younger than 35 with stable Graves' hyperthyroidism. CDR3 sequence: CASSLVLAEGSEQYF. The CDR3 nucleotides read TGTGCCAGCAGCCTAGTTCTAGCGGAGGGGTCTGAGCAGTACTTC.